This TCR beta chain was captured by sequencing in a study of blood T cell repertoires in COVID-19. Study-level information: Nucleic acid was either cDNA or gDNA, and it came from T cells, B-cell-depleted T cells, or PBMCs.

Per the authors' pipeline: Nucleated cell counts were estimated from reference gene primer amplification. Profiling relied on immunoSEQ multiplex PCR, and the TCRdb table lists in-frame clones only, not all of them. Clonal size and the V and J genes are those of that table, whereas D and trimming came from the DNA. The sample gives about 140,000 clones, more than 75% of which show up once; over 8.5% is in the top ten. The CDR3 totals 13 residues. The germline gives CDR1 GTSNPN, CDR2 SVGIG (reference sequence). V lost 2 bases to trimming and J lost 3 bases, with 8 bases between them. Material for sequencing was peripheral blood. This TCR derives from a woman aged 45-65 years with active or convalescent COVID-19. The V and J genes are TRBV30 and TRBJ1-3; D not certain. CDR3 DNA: TGTGCCTGGAGTACCGGTTTTGGAAACACCATATATTTT. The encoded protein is CAWSTGFGNTIYF.